This TCR beta chain was sequenced for a study of T cell responses to AZD1222 COVID-19 vaccine. General study points: Regions 160-218 and 743-854 held dominance among vaccine-associated CD4 TCRs, which spanned spike. Unmutated variant regions reportedly attract nearly half of all spike-specific TCRs.

There are 13 residues in the CDR3. V dropped 4 bases and J dropped 6 bases, with 11 bases sitting between them. The germline gives CDR1 MDHEN, CDR2 SYDVKM. As regards this clone: The antigen remains undetermined.

Clones were sequenced by immunoSEQ multiplex PCR, and TCRdb holds only the in-frame ones, with some missing. The table lists 160,000 or so clones, 90% to 95% of them singletons. The TCR comes from an adult who received the AZD1222 COVID-19 vaccine. V and J are TRBV28 and TRBJ2-3; the D is unclear. Sequenced material: peripheral blood, taken 28 days after the second AZD1222 dose. The CDR3 bases are TGTGCCAGCAGTTCTCGGTTTGGCGATACGCAGTATTTT. Translation gives CASSSRFGDTQYF.